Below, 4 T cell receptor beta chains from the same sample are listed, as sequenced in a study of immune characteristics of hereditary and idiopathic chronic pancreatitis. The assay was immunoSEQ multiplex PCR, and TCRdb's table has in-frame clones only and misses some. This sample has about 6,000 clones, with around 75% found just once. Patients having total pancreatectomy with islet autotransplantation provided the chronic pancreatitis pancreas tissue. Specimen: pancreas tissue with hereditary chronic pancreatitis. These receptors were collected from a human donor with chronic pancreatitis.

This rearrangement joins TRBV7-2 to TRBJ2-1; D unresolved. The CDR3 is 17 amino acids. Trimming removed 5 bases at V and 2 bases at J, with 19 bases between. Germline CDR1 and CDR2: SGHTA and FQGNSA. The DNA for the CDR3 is TGTGCCAGCAGCCTTACCGGCGACCGGGCCCCCTACAATGAGCAGTTCTTC. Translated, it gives CASSLTGDRAPYNEQFF.

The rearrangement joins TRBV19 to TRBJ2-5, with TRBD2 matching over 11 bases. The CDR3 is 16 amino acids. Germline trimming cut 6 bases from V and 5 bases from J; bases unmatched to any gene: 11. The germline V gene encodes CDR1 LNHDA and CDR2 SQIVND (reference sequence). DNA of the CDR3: TGTGCCAGTAGGGACATAGCGGGGGGGCCCGGCGAGACCCAGTACTTC. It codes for CASRDIAGGPGETQYF.

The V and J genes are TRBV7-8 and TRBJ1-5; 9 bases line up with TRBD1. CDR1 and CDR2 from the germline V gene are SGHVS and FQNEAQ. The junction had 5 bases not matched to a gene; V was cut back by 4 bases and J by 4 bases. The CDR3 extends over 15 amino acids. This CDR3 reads CASSSAGQGNQPQHF. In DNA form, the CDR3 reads TGTGCCAGCAGCTCTGCGGGACAGGGTAATCAGCCCCAGCATTTT.

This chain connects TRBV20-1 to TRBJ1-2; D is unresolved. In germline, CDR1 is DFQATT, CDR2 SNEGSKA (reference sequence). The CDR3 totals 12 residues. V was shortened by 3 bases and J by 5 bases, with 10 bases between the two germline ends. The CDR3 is CSASVAVYGYTF. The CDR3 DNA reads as TGCAGTGCTAGTGTGGCTGTGTATGGCTACACCTTC.